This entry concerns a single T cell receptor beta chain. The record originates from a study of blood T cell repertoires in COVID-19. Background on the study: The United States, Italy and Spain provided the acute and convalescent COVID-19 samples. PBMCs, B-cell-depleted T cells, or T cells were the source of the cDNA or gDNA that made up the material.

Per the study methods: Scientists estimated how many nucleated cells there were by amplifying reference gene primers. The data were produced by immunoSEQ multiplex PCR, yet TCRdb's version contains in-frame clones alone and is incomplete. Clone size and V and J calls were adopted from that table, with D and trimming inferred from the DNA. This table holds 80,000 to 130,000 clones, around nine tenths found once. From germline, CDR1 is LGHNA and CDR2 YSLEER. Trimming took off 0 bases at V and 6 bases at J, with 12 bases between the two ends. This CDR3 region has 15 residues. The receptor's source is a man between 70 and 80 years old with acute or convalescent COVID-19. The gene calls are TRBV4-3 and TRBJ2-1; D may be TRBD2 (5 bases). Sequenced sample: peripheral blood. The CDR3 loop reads CASSQELVLANEQFF. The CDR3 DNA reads TGCGCCAGCAGCCAAGAACTAGTTTTGGCCAATGAGCAGTTCTTC.